This T cell receptor (beta chain) is drawn from a study of identical twins. The CDR3 is made up of 13 amino acids. Unmatched junction bases numbered 8, after V lost 11 bases and J lost 5 bases. Germline V CDR1 and CDR2: SNHLY, FYNNEI. Only healthy Caucasians were enrolled as donors. Template switching, a step in the protocol, added a universal primer site, and cDNA carried unique molecular identifiers. TCRdb used MiXCR to reprocess the 5' RACE reads, holding one entry per CDR3 protein. The sample yields a few hundred thousand distinct CDR3 sequences, more than 9% seen once. This sequence originates from a man aged 45-65 years in good health. Sequencing was carried out using memory T cells sorted from blood. The chain combines TRBV2 with TRBJ1-1; TRBD1 matches at 10 bases. The CDR3 here is CACDRGRGTEAFF. The CDR3 DNA sequence: TGTGCCTGTGACAGGGGGCGCGGGACTGAAGCTTTCTTT.